The next 17 T cell receptor beta chains were all read from a single sample in a study of tumor-infiltrating lymphocytes in primary liver carcinoma. A constant-region primer served to make TCR beta cDNA from approximately 490 ng total RNA. Generation of the TCR beta libraries relied on three nested multiplex PCR rounds using slightly modified ARM-PCR. TRBV1-TRBV30 forward primers and a C-beta reverse primer were used in the first two PCR rounds, which each ran for approximately 11 cycles. TCRdb redid the calling of the multiplex PCR reads with MiXCR, one entry per CDR3 protein. The data hold about 200,000 distinct CDR3 sequences, with about 61% observed a single time. Out of unsorted whole blood came the blood RNA, and germline DNA was extracted as well. The sequenced sample consisted of peripheral blood. These receptors originate from a woman aged 55-75 years with primary liver carcinoma and hepatitis B virus infection.

The gene calls are TRBV5-1 and TRBJ2-5; TRBD1 matches at 9 bases. Germline V gene sequence: CDR1 SGHRS, CDR2 YFSETQ. The length of the CDR3 is 13 residues. V was clipped by 4 bases and J by 5 bases; unmatched bases: 3. Written as DNA, the CDR3 is TGCGCCAGCAGCGAACAGGGGGCGGAGACCCAGTACTTC. Its translation: CASSEQGAETQYF.

Remarks on this clonotype: One end of the junction is discordant with germline, which a read error may explain. The CDR3 DNA reads TGTGTCAGCAGTTTGGAGCGGGAGGGTCGCCGATCCTACAATGAGCAGTTCTTC. Translation gives CVSSLEREGRRSYNEQFF. The J gene is TRBJ2-1, the V gene TRBV12-3 or TRBV12-4; TRBD2 aligns across 10 bases. The CDR3 is made up of 18 amino acids.

Concerning this clonotype itself: This may be a read error: a much more frequent sequence differs by one nucleotide. This sequence joins TRBV6-6 and TRBJ2-7; D not certain. The CDR3 length is 14 residues. CDR1 and CDR2 from the germline V gene are MNHNY and SVGAGI (reference sequence). DNA for the CDR3: TGTGGCAGCAGTTATCCCGATGATGCCTACGAGCAGTACTTC. As protein: CGSSYPDDAYEQYF.

A remark on this clonotype: The conserved final phenylalanine or tryptophan is absent from the CDR3, which likely points to a read error. The chain links TRBV11-1 to TRBJ2-7; D is perhaps TRBD1 or TRBD2 (6 bases each). The CDR3 length is 15 residues. V gave up 5 bases and J gave up 10 bases, with 24 bases separating them. The germline V gene encodes CDR1 SGHAT and CDR2 FQDESV (reference sequence). In DNA form, the CDR3 reads TGTGCCAGCAGCCCTCGGACAGCTGGACTACGCGAACAGTACTTA. Its protein product is CASSPRTAGLREQYL.

This clonotype has a handful of counts. This rearrangement joins TRBV7-9 to TRBJ2-1; D assignment may be TRBD1 or TRBD2 (5 bases each). Looked up from germline, CDR1 is SEHNR and CDR2 is FQNEAQ (reference sequence). V lost 6 bases and J 4 bases, leaving 13 bases between the germline ends. The CDR3 is made up of 14 amino acids. CDR3 nucleotides: TGTGCCAGCAGGGGGGTCCATAGTTACAATGAGCAGTTCTTC. Translation gives CASRGVHSYNEQFF.

Turning to this clonotype: This may be a read error: a much more frequent sequence differs by one nucleotide. This chain joins TRBV12-3 or TRBV12-4 and TRBJ2-6, with TRBD1 as a possible D gene (5 bases). This CDR3 is built from 15 residues. The DNA for the CDR3 is TGTACCAGCAGTTTAAGGGGCGCTGGGGCCAACGTCCTGACTTTC. Its protein is CTSSLRGAGANVLTF.

V usage is TRBV11-2 and J usage is TRBJ2-5; D remains ambiguous. This CDR3 comprises 12 residues. Germline V gives CDR1 SGHAT, CDR2 FQNNGV. The DNA for the CDR3 is TGTGTCATCAGCTCAGCAGAAGAGACCCAGTACTTC. Protein product: CVISSAEETQYF. Based on the CDR3 plus reference TRBV11-2 and TRBJ2-5, the full variable domain is EAGVAQSPRYKIIEKRQSVAFWCNPISGHATLYWYQQILGQGPKLLIQFQNNGVVDDSQLPKDRFSAERLKGVDSTLKIQPAKLEDSAVYLCVISSAEETQYFGPGTRLLVL.

About this clonotype: A much larger clonotype is one base distant, so this may be a read error. Without the conserved terminal phenylalanine or tryptophan, this CDR3 likely stems from a read error. The chain employs TRBV4-1 and TRBJ2-1; possibly TRBD2 for D (5 bases). CDR1 is MGHRA, CDR2 YSYEKL, per germline. The germline V and J ends were trimmed by 4 bases and 0 bases, with 10 bases remaining between them. This CDR3 comprises 15 residues. CDR3 residues: CASSRAGNSYNEQFS. In nucleotides, the CDR3 is TGCGCCAGCAGCCGCGCGGGTAACTCCTACAATGAGCAGTTCTCC.

For this clonotype: The junction shows a germline mismatch at one end, possibly a read error. The chain joins TRBV6-1 to TRBJ2-4, with D unresolved. The CDR3 sequence is 14 residues long. Germline V lookup: CDR1 MNHNS, CDR2 SASEGT. For the CDR3, the DNA is TGTGCCAACAGTGAAGAGTTGGTCGAAAACATTCAGTACTTC. Protein: CANSEELVENIQYF.

V gene TRBV6-6 combines with J gene TRBJ2-1; possible D gene TRBD1, 5 bases. The CDR3 totals 12 residues. The V and J ends lost 10 bases and 5 bases respectively, with 12 bases between them. CDR1 and CDR2 from the germline V gene are MNHNY and SVGAGI (reference sequence). This CDR3 is CAIRAGDNEQFF. The CDR3 DNA sequence: TGTGCCATCAGGGCAGGAGACAATGAGCAGTTCTTC.

Details on this clonotype: Just one base apart from a much larger clone, this may be a read error. The rearrangement uses TRBV14 and TRBJ2-7; D is perhaps TRBD2 (5 bases). Germline V gene sequence: CDR1 SGHDN, CDR2 FVKESK. This CDR3 region has 13 residues. V lost 3 bases and J lost 4, with 10 bases in between. The CDR3 sequence: CASSHTCGYEQYF. The CDR3 DNA reads as TGTGCCAGCAGCCATACCTGCGGGTACGAGCAGTACTTC.

This clonotype was counted a few times. The V call is TRBV30, the J call TRBJ2-1, with 12 positions matching TRBD1. V lost 5 bases and J lost 12; bases outside the gene matches: 5. This CDR3 spans 12 amino acids. The germline CDR1 and CDR2 sequences are GTSNPN and SVGIG (reference sequence). CDR3 sequence: CAWSGQGARQFF. The CDR3 DNA reads TGTGCCTGGTCGGGACAGGGGGCGCGGCAGTTCTTC.

Notes on this clonotype: The junction differs from germline at one of its ends, possibly a read error. This rearrangement joins TRBV11-3 to TRBJ2-1; possibly TRBD1 or TRBD2 for D (5 bases each). CDR1 and CDR2 from the germline V gene are SGHNT and YENEEA. The CDR3 sequence is 14 residues long. The CDR3 DNA is TGTCCCAGCCTCCGGATGGGGGCCTACAATGAGCAGTTCTTC. This encodes CPSLRMGAYNEQFF.

Of note for this clonotype: A single base separates this from a much larger clone, so it may be a read error. This chain uses TRBV4-1 with TRBJ2-1; 8 positions match TRBD2. The CDR3 has 17 residues. Germline CDR1 is MGHRA and CDR2 is YSYEKL. V dropped 0 bases and J dropped 5; count of bases not matched to a gene: 9. CDR3 region: CASSQDLVTSGNNEQFF. Here the CDR3 DNA reads TGCGCCAGCAGCCAAGATCTAGTAACTAGCGGTAACAATGAGCAGTTCTTC.

On this clonotype: A much larger clone is a single base away; this may be a read error. CDR3 protein: CASSLRGGPVGTEAFF. The CDR3 DNA reads as TGTGCCAGCAGCCTGCGGGGGGGACCAGTGGGCACTGAAGCTTTCTTT. The chain links TRBV7-8 to TRBJ1-1; possible D gene TRBD1, 5 bases. Trimming cost V 5 bases and J 4 bases, with 20 bases left between them. The germline V gene encodes CDR1 SGHVS and CDR2 FQNEAQ. The CDR3 runs 16 residues.

Of note for this clonotype: At one boundary the junction diverges from the germline segment, which might be a read error. The J gene is TRBJ2-5, the V gene TRBV5-6, with D hard to call. The V gene's germline CDR1 is SGHDT and CDR2 YYEEEE. The CDR3 has 14 amino acids. CDR3 sequence: CTSSLVSFQETQYF. DNA of the CDR3: TGTACCAGCAGCTTGGTGTCGTTCCAAGAGACCCAGTACTTC.

CDR3 sequence reads: CASGPSSYEQYV. The CDR3, as DNA: TGTGCCAGCGGCCCGAGCTCCTACGAGCAGTACGTC. This chain uses TRBV11-2 with TRBJ2-7; D not resolved. V shed 8 bases and J shed 0 bases, with 8 bases lying between them. CDR1 SGHAT and CDR2 FQNNGV come from the germline V gene. This CDR3 contains 12 residues.